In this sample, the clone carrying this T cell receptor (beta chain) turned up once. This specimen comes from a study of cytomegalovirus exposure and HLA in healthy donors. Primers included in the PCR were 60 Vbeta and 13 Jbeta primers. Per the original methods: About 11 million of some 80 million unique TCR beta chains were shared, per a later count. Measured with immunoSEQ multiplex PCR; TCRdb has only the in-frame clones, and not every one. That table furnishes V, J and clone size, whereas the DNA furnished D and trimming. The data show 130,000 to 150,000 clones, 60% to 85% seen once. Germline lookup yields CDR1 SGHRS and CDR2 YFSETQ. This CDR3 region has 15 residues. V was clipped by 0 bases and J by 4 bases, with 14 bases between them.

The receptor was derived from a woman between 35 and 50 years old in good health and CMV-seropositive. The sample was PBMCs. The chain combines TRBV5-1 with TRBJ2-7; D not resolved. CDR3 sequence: CASSLASTGLYEQYF. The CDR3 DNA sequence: TGCGCCAGCAGCTTGGCGTCGACCGGGTTATACGAGCAGTACTTC.